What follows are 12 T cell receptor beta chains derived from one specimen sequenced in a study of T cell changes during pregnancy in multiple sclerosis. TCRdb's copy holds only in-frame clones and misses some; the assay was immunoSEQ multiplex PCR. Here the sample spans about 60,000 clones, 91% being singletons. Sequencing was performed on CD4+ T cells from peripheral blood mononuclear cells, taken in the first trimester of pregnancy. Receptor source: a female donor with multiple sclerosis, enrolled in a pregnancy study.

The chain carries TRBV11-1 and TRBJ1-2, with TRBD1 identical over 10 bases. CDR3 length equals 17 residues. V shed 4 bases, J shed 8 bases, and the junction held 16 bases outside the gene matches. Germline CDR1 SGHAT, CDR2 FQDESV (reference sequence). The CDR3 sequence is CASSSSGTGASGRGYTF. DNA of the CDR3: TGTGCCAGCAGCTCCTCCGGGACAGGGGCCTCCGGTAGAGGCTACACCTTC.

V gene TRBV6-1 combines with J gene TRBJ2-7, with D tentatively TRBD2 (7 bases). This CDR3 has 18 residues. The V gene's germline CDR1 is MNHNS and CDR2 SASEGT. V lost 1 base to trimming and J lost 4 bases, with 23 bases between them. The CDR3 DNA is TGTGCCAGCAGTGAAGTTGGGGGGGGCGCAGGGTCTATATACGAGCAGTACTTC. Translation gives CASSEVGGGAGSIYEQYF.

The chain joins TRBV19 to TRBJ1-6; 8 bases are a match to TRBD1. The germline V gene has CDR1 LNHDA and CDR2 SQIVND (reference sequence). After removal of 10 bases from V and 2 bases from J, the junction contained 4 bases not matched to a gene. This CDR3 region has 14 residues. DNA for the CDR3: TGTGCCACAGACAGGGGTGCCTATAATTCACCCCTCCACTTT. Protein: CATDRGAYNSPLHF. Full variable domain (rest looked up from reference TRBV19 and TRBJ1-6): DGGITQSPKYLFRKEGQNVTLSCEQNLNHDAMYWYRQDPGQGLRLIYYSQIVNDFQKGDIAEGYSVSREKKESFPLTVTSAQKNPTAFYLCATDRGAYNSPLHFGNGTRLTVT.

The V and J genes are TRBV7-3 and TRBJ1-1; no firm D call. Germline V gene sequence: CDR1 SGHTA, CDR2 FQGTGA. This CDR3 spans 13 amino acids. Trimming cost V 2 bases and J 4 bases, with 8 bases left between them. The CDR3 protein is CASSLSTSTEAFF. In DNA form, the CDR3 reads TGTGCCAGCAGCTTATCTACGAGCACTGAAGCTTTCTTT.

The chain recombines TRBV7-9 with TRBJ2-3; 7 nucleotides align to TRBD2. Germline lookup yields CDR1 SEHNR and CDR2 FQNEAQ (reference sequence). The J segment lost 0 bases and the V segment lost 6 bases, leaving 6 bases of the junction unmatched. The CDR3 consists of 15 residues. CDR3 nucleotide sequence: TGTGCCAGCAGATCGGGACTATCTAGCACAGATACGCAGTATTTT. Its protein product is CASRSGLSSTDTQYF.

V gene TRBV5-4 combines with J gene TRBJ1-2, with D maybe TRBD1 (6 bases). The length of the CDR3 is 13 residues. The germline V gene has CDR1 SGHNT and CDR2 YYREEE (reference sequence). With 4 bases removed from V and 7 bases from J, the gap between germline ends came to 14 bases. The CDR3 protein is CASSAAGALGYTF. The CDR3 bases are TGTGCCAGCAGCGCCGCGGGGGCGCTTGGCTACACCTTC. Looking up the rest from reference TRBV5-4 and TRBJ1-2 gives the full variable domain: ETGVTQSPTHLIKTRGQQVTLRCSSQSGHNTVSWYQQALGQGPQFIFQYYREEENGRGNFPPRFSGLQFPNYSSELNVNALELDDSALYLCASSAAGALGYTFGSGTRLTVV.

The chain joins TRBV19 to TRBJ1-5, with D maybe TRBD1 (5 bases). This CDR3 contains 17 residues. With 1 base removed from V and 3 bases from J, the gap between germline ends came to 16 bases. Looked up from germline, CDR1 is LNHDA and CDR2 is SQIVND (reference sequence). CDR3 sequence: CASSIGFGGWNNQPQHF. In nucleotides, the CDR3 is TGTGCCAGTAGTATAGGGTTCGGGGGGTGGAACAATCAGCCCCAGCATTTT.

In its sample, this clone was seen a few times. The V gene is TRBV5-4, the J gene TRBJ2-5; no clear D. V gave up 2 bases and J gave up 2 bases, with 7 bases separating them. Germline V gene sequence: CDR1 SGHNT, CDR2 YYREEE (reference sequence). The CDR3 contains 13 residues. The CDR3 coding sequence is TGTGCCAGCAGCTTTTCCCCTCAAGAGACCCAGTACTTC. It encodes CASSFSPQETQYF.

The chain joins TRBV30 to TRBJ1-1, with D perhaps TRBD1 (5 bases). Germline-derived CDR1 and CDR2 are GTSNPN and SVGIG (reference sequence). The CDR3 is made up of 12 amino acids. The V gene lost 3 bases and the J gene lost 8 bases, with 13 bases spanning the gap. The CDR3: CAWSVVKGEAFF. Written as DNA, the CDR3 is TGTGCCTGGAGCGTAGTAAAGGGGGAAGCTTTCTTT.

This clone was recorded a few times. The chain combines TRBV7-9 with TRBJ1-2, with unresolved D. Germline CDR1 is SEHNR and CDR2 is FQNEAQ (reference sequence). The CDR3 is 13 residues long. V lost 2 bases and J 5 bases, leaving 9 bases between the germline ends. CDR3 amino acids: CASSLMAGYGYTF. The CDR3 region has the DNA TGTGCCAGCAGCTTAATGGCAGGTTATGGCTACACCTTC.

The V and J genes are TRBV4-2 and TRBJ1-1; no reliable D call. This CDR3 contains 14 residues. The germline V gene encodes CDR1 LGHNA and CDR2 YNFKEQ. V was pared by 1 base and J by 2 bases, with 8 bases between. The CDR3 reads CASSQGQFNTEAFF. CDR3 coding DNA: TGTGCCAGCAGCCAAGGTCAGTTTAACACTGAAGCTTTCTTT.

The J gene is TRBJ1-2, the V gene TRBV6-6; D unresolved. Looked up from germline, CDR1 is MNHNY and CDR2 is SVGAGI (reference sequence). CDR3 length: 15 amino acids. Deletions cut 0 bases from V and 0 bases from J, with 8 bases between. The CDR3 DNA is TGTGCCAGCAGTTACTCGACGGGAGCTAACTATGGCTACACCTTC. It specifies CASSYSTGANYGYTF.